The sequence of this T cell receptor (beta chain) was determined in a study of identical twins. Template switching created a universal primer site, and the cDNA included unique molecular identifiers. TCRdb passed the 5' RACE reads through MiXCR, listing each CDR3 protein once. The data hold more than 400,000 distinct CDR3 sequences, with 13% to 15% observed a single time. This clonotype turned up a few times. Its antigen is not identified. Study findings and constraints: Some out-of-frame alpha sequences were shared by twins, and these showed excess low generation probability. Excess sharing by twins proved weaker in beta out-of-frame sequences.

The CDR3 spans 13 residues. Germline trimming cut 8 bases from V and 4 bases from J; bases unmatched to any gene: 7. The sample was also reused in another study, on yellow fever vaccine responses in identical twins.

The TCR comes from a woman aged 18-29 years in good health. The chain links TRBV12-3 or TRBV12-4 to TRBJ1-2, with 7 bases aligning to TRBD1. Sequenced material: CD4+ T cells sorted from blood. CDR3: CASSVAGGYGYTF. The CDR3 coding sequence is TGTGCCAGCTCAGTAGCAGGGGGCTATGGCTACACCTTC.